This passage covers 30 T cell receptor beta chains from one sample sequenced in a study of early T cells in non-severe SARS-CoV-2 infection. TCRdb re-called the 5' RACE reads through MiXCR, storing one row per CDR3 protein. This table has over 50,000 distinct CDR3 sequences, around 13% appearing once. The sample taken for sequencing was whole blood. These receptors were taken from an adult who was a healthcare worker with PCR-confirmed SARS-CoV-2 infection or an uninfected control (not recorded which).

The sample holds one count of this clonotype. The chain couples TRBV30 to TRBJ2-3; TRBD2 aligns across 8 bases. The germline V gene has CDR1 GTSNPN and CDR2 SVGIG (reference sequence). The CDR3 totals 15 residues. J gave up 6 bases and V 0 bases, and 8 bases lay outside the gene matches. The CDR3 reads CAWSVLAEPRDTQYF. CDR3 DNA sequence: TGTGCCTGGAGTGTACTAGCGGAGCCGCGGGATACGCAGTATTTT.

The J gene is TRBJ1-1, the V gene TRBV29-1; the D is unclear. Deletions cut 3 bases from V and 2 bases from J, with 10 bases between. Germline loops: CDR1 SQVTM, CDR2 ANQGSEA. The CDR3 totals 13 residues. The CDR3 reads CSVDPTVNTEAFF. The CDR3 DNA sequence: TGCAGCGTTGATCCAACGGTTAACACTGAAGCTTTCTTT.

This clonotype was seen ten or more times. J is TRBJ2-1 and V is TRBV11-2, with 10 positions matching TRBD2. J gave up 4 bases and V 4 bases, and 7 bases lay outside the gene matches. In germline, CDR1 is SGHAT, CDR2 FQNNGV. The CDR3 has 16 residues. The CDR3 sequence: CASSSLAGVDYNEQFF. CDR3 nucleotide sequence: TGTGCCAGCAGCTCCCTAGCGGGAGTAGATTACAATGAGCAGTTCTTC.

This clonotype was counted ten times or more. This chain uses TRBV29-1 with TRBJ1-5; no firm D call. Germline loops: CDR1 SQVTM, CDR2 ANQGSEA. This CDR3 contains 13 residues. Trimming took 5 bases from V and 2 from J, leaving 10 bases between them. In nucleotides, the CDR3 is TGCAGCGTTCGGGATAGTGGCAATCAGCCCCAGCATTTT. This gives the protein CSVRDSGNQPQHF.

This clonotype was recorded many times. In nucleotides, the CDR3 is TGTGCCAGCAGCTCATCATCTAGAACGAACACCGGGGAGCTGTTTTTT. This encodes CASSSSSRTNTGELFF. The genes are TRBV11-2 and TRBJ2-2; the D is unclear. V lost 4 bases, J lost 0 bases, and 12 bases lay in between. Germline assignment: CDR1 SGHAT and CDR2 FQNNGV. The CDR3 has 16 amino acids.

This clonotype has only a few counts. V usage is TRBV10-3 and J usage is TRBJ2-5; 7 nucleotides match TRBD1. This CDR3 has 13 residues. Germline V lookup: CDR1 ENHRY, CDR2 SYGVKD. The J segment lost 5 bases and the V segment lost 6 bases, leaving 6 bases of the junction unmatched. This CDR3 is CAISQTGMETQYF. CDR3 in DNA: TGTGCCATCAGCCAGACAGGGATGGAGACCCAGTACTTC.

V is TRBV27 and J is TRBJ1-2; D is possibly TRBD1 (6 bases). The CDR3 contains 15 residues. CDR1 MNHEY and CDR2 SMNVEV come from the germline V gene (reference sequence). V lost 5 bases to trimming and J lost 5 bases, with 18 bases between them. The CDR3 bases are TGTGCCAGCAGTCGGACAGCCATCCCTTCGTATGGCTACACCTTC. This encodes CASSRTAIPSYGYTF.

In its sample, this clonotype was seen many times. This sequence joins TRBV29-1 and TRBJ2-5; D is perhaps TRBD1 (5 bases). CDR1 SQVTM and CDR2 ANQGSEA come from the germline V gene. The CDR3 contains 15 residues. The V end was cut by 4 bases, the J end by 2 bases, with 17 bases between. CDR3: CSVGQGLLEQETQYF. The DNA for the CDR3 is TGCAGCGTTGGCCAGGGCCTGTTGGAACAAGAGACCCAGTACTTC.

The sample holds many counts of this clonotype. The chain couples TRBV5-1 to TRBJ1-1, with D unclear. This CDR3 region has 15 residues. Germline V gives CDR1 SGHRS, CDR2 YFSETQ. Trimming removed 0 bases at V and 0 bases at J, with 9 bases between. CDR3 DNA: TGCGCCAGCAGCTTGGATCGGACCTTGAACACTGAAGCTTTCTTT. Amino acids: CASSLDRTLNTEAFF.

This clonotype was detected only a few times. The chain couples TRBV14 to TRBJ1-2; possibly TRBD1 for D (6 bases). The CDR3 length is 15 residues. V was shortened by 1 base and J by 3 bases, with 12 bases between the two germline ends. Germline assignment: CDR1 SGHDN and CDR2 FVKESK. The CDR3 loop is CASSQAGAGDYGYTF. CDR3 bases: TGTGCCAGCAGCCAAGCGGGGGCCGGGGACTATGGCTACACCTTC.

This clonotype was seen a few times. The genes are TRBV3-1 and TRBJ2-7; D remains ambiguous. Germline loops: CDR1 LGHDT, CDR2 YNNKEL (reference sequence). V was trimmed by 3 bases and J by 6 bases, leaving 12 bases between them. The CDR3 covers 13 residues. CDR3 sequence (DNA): TGTGCCAGCAGCCACCGGACGGTCCCCGAGCAGTACTTC. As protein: CASSHRTVPEQYF.

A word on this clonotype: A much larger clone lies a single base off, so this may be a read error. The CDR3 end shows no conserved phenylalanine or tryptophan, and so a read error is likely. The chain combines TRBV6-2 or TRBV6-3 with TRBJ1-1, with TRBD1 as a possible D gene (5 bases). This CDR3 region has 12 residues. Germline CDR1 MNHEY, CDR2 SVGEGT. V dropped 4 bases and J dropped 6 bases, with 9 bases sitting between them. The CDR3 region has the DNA TGTGCCAGCAGTTCTCCGGGACCTGAAGCTTTCCTT. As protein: CASSSPGPEAFL.

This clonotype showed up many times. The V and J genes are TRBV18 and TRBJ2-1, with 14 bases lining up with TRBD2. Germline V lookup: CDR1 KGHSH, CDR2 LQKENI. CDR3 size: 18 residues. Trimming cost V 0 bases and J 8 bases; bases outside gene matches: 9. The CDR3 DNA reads TGTGCCAGCTCACCACCATCTCCGACTAGCGGGAGGGCCTATGAGCAGTTCTTC. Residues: CASSPPSPTSGRAYEQFF.

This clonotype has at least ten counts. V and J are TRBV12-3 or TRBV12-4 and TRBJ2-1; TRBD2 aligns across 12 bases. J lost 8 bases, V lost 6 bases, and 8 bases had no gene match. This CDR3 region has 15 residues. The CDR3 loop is CASSSSLAGGHEQFF. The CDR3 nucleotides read TGTGCCAGCAGCTCATCTCTAGCGGGAGGGCATGAGCAGTTCTTC.

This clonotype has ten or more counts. The CDR3 spells CASSYNTGGYGYTF. The CDR3 DNA reads TGTGCCAGCAGTTATAACACAGGGGGGTATGGCTACACCTTC. The V and J genes are TRBV6-5 and TRBJ1-2, with 8 bases identical to TRBD1. Germline V gene data show CDR1 as MNHEY and CDR2 as SVGAGI. J gave up 5 bases and V 3 bases, and 5 bases lay outside the gene matches. The CDR3 is made up of 14 amino acids.

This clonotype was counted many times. The DNA for the CDR3 is TGTGCCAGCAGCAAAGAGGCAGGGGGGGATAATGAAAAACTGTTTTTT. This codes for CASSKEAGGDNEKLFF. This chain links TRBV21-1 with TRBJ1-4; TRBD1, the D gene given by the table, was not confirmed from the DNA. TRBV21-1 is a pseudogene. The CDR3 has 16 amino acids.

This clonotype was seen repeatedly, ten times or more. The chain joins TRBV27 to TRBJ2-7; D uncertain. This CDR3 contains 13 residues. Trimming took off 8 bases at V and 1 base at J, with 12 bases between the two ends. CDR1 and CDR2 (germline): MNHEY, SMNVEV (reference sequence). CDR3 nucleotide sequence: TGTGCCAGCGCAAGGCTGGTATCCTACGAGCAGTACTTC. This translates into CASARLVSYEQYF.

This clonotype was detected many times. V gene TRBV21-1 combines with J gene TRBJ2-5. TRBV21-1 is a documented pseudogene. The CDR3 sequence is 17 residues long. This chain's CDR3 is CASSKEVIAVIQETQYF. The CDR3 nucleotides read TGTGCCAGCAGCAAAGAGGTCATCGCGGTTATTCAAGAGACCCAGTACTTC.

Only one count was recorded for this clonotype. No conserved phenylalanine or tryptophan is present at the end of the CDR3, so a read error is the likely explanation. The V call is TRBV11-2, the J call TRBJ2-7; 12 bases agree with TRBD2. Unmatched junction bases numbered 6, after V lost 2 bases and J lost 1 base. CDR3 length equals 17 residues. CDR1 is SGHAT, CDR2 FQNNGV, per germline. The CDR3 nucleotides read TGTGCCAGCAGCTTAAAAGCCCTAGCGGGAGGGTCCTACGAGCAGTACCTC. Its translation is CASSLKALAGGSYEQYL.

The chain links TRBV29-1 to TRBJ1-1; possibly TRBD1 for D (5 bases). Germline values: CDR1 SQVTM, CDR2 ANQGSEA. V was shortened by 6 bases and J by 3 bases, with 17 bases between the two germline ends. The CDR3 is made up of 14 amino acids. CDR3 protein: CSVSRQRSYTEAFF. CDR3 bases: TGCAGCGTCAGTCGACAGAGATCCTACACTGAAGCTTTCTTT.

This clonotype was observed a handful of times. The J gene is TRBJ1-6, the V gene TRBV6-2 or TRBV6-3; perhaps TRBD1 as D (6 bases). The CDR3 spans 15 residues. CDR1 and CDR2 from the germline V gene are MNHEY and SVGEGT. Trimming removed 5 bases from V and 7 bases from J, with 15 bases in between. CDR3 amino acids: CASSRDNRDNSPLHF. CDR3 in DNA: TGTGCCAGCAGTCGGGACAACCGGGACAATTCACCCCTCCACTTT.

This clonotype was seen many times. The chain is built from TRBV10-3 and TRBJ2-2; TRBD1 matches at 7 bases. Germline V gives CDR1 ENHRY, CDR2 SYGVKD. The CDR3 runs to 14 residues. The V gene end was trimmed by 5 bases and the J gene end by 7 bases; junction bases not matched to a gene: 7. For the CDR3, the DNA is TGTGCCATCAGTATAAGACAGGGCGTCGGGGAGCTGTTTTTT. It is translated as CAISIRQGVGELFF.

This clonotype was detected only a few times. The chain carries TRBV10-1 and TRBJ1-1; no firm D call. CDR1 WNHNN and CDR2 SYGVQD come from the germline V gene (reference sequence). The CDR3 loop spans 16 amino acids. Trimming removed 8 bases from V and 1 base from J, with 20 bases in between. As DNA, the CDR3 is TGCGCCAGCTTGAGTGTCTCTGGGCGGAGGAACACTGAAGCTTTCTTT. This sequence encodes CASLSVSGRRNTEAFF.

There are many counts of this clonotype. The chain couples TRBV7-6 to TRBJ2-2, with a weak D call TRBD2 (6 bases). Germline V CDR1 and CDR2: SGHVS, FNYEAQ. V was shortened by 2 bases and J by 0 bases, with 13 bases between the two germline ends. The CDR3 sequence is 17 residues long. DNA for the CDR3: TGTGCCAGCAGCTTAATCCCCGGGGGAGCGAACACCGGGGAGCTGTTTTTT. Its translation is CASSLIPGGANTGELFF.

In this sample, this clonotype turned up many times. The CDR3 DNA reads TGTGCCAGCACCCGGACAGGGCAGAATTCACCCCTCCACTTT. Protein sequence: CASTRTGQNSPLHF. The chain uses TRBV5-4 and TRBJ1-6, with 8 bases identical to TRBD1. Germline values: CDR1 SGHNT, CDR2 YYREEE (reference sequence). With 6 bases clipped from V and 7 bases from J, the junction kept 6 bases outside the gene matches. The CDR3 runs to 14 residues. The full variable domain, rest sourced from reference TRBV5-4 and TRBJ1-6, is ETGVTQSPTHLIKTRGQQVTLRCSSQSGHNTVSWYQQALGQGPQFIFQYYREEENGRGNFPPRFSGLQFPNYSSELNVNALELDDSALYLCASTRTGQNSPLHFGNGTRLTVT.

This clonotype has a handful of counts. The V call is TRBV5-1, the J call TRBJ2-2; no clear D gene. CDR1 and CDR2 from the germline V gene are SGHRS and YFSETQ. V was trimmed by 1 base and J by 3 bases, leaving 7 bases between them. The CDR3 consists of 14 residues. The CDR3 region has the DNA TGCGCCAGCAGCTTGAGGTCCGACACCGGGGAGCTGTTTTTT. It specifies CASSLRSDTGELFF.

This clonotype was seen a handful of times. The CDR3 spells CASSYTSGPAEAFF. CDR3 DNA: TGTGCCAGCAGTTATACATCGGGGCCCGCCGAAGCTTTCTTT. The J gene is TRBJ1-1, the V gene TRBV6-2 or TRBV6-3; possibly TRBD1 for D (5 bases). V shed 3 bases and J shed 8 bases, with 16 bases lying between them. CDR3 length equals 14 residues. From germline, CDR1 is MNHEY and CDR2 SVGEGT.

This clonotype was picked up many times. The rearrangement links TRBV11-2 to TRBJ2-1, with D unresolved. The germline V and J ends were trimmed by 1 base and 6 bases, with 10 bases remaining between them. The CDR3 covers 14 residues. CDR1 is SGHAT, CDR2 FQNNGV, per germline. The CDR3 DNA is TGTGCCAGCAGCTTAGGTCGAGCCCCCAATGAGCAGTTCTTC. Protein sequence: CASSLGRAPNEQFF.

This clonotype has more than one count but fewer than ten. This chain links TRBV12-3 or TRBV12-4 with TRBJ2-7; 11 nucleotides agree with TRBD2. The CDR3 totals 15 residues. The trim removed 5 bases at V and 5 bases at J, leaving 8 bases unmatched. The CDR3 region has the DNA TGTGCCAGCAGTCCGATAGCGGGAGGGCCCGACGAGCAGTACTTC. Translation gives CASSPIAGGPDEQYF.

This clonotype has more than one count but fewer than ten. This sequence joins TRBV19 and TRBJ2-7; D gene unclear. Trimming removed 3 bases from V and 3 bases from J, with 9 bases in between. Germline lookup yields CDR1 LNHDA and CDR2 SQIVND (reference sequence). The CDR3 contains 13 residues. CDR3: CASSMTLYYEQYF. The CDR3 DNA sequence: TGTGCCAGTAGTATGACCCTTTACTACGAGCAGTACTTC.